These 7 T cell receptor beta chains share one sample of origin, sequenced in a study of CD8+ T cells in alopecia areata. This sample's treatment: oral pan-JAK inhibitor, 5-10 mg twice daily. Extraction and reverse transcription of RNA yielded cDNA as the sequencing template. Assay: immunoSEQ multiplex PCR; the TCRdb copy retains only in-frame clones and omits some. The sample includes tens of thousands of clones, about 45% of them seen just once. This material consisted of CD8+ T cells sorted from blood, taken at approximately week 37, from a patient treated with tofacitinib. All receptors derive from a human donor with alopecia areata.

This chain connects TRBV5-1 to TRBJ2-5, with D perhaps assigned TRBD1 or TRBD2 (6 bases each). CDR3 length equals 13 residues. Germline V gene data show CDR1 as SGHRS and CDR2 as YFSETQ. The V gene lost 4 bases and the J gene lost 4 bases, with 11 bases spanning the gap. CDR3: CASSLRGRETQYF. The CDR3 DNA sequence: TGCGCCAGCAGCCTCCGGGGGCGAGAGACCCAGTACTTC.

The chain recombines TRBV29-1 with TRBJ2-1; D tentatively reads TRBD1 or TRBD2 (5 bases each). The CDR3 has 21 amino acids. Trimming shortened V by 4 bases and J by 0 bases, and 31 bases separated the two germline ends. CDR1 is SQVTM, CDR2 ANQGSEA, per germline. Here the CDR3 DNA reads TGCAGCGTTGTGGGATGGGGGATTGGGGGAGCTCCAATGAGCTCCTACAATGAGCAGTTCTTC. Protein sequence: CSVVGWGIGGAPMSSYNEQFF.

The chain combines TRBV15 with TRBJ2-5; D is unclear. This CDR3 is 12 amino acids long. Trimming left V 0 bases short and J 6 bases short, with 5 bases between. Germline CDR1 reads LNHNV; CDR2 reads YYDKDF (reference sequence). This CDR3 is CATSRDGKTQYF. CDR3 nucleotides: TGTGCCACCAGCAGAGATGGAAAGACCCAGTACTTC.

The chain is built from TRBV2 and TRBJ1-5, with TRBD1 matching over 7 bases. The CDR3 spans 17 residues. Germline lookup yields CDR1 SNHLY and CDR2 FYNNEI. Trimming removed 3 bases from V and 7 bases from J; junction bases left unmatched: 15. The CDR3 is CASSEGGPTGISQPQHF. The CDR3 DNA reads TGTGCCAGCAGTGAGGGAGGGCCGACAGGGATAAGCCAGCCCCAGCATTTT.

V is TRBV6-5 and J is TRBJ1-2; tentative D call: TRBD1 (5 bases). V lost 0 bases to trimming and J lost 6 bases, with 14 bases between them. This CDR3 region has 15 residues. Germline assignment: CDR1 MNHEY and CDR2 SVGAGI. CDR3 region: CASSYSSQGADGYTF. In nucleotides, the CDR3 is TGTGCCAGCAGTTACTCGAGCCAGGGTGCTGATGGCTACACCTTC.

This clone appeared a single time. This chain joins TRBV4-1 and TRBJ1-1; 9 positions agree with TRBD1. CDR1 and CDR2 from the germline V gene are MGHRA and YSYEKL. Trimming took 5 bases from V and 4 from J; bases not matched to a gene: 5. The CDR3 covers 14 residues. The CDR3 DNA reads TGCGCCAGCAGCTACGGGACAGGGAGCACTGAAGCTTTCTTT. Amino acids: CASSYGTGSTEAFF.

The rearrangement joins TRBV9 to TRBJ1-2; possible D gene TRBD1, 6 bases. Germline V CDR1 and CDR2: SGDLS, YYNGEE. The V and J ends lost 5 bases and 5 bases respectively, with 13 bases between them. This CDR3 is built from 13 residues. The CDR3 nucleotides are TGTGCCAGCAGAGCGAAGACAGGTTATGGCTACACCTTC. Translated: CASRAKTGYGYTF.